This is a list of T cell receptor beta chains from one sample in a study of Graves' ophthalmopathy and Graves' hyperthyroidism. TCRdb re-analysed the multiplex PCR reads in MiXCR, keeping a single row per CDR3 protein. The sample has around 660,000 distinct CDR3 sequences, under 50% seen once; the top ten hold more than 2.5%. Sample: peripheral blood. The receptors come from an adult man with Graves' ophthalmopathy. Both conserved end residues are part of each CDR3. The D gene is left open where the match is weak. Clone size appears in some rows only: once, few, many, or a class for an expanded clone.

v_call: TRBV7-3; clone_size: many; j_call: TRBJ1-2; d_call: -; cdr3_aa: CASSLNGIGDLSYTF; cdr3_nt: TGTGCCAGCAGCTTAAATGGGATAGGAGATCTTAGCTACACCTTC
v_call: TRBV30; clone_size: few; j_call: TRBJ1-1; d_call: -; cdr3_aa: CAVREVTEAFF; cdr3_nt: TGTGCCGTCCGGGAGGTCACTGAAGCTTTCTTT
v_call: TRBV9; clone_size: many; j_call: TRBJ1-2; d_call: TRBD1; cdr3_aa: CASSGSTGGVYGYTF; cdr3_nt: TGTGCCAGCAGCGGCTCCACAGGGGGCGTCTATGGCTACACCTTC
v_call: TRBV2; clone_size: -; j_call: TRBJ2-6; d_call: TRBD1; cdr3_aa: CASGQGASGANVLTF; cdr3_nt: TGTGCCAGCGGACAGGGGGCGTCTGGGGCCAACGTCCTGACTTTC
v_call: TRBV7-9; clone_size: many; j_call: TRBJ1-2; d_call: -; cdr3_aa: CASSQRNNYGYTF; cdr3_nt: TGTGCCAGCAGCCAGCGGAATAACTATGGCTACACCTTC
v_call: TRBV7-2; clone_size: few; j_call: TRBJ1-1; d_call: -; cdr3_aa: CASSLARAGKAFF; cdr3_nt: TGTGCCAGCAGCTTAGCGCGGGCAGGGAAAGCTTTCTTT
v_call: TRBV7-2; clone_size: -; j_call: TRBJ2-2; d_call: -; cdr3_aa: CAWRLGQFANTGELFF; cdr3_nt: TGTGCCTGGAGACTAGGGCAGTTCGCGAACACCGGGGAGCTGTTTTTT
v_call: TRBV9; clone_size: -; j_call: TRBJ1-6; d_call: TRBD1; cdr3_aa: CASGTGSSNSPLHF; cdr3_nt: TGTGCCAGCGGGACAGGGTCCTCTAATTCACCCCTCCACTTT
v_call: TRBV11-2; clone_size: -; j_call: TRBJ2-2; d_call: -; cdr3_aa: CASSTTGWELFF; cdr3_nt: TGTGCCAGCAGCACGACAGGCTGGGAGCTGTTTTTT
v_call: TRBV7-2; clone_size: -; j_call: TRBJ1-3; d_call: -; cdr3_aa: CASSYTGTTRGNTIYF; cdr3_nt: TGTGCCAGCAGTTATACCGGGACGACTCGCGGAAACACCATATATTTT
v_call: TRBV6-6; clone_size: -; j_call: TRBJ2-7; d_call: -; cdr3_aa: CASSATTAASYEQYF; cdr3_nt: TGTGCCAGCAGTGCGACGACAGCCGCCTCCTACGAGCAGTACTTC
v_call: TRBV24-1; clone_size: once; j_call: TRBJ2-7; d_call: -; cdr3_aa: CATSDSDRDGFYEQYF; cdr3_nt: TGTGCCACCAGTGATTCCGACCGGGACGGATTCTACGAGCAGTACTTC
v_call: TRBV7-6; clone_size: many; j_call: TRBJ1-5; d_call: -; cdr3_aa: CASSAGSWEPQHF; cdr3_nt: TGTGCCAGCAGCGCAGGGTCATGGGAGCCCCAGCATTTT
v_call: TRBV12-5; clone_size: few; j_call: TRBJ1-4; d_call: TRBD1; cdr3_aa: CASGLVRQGNEKLFF; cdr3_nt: TGTGCTAGTGGTTTGGTACGACAGGGGAATGAAAAACTGTTTTTT